Below, 19 T cell receptor beta chains from the same sample are listed, as sequenced in a study of Tregs in tolerant kidney transplant recipients. Clones were sequenced by immunoSEQ multiplex PCR, and TCRdb holds only the in-frame ones, with some missing. The sample carries fewer than 5,000 clones, over 35% recorded once. The antigens of these receptors remain unknown. Sequenced sample: CD8+ T cells from blood cultured with allogeneic cells. Receptors were obtained from a human donor in good health.

In this sample, this clone is medium-sized (0.01 to 0.1%). The chain recombines TRBV10-3 with TRBJ1-1; the D is unclear. V lost 11 bases and J 11 bases, leaving 9 bases between the germline ends. The CDR3 runs to 8 residues. Germline V gene lookup returns CDR1 ENHRY and CDR2 SYGVKD. The CDR3, as DNA: TGTGCCCTCGGAAACGCTTTCTTT. Protein product: CALGNAFF.

This sequence joins TRBV30 and TRBJ1-3; a possible D gene is TRBD1 (5 bases). CDR3 length: 15 amino acids. Trimming removed 5 bases at V and 5 bases at J, with 19 bases between. In germline, CDR1 is GTSNPN, CDR2 SVGIG (reference sequence). The CDR3 sequence: CAWDILRVPRNTIYF. For the CDR3, the DNA is TGTGCCTGGGATATCCTCAGGGTGCCGCGAAACACCATATATTTT.

This clone was detected only a few times. Different DNA sequences within this sample yield the same CDR3. The gene calls are TRBV27 and TRBJ2-1; the D is unclear. V was pared by 2 bases and J by 7 bases, with 6 bases between. The V gene's germline CDR1 is MNHEY and CDR2 SMNVEV (reference sequence). This CDR3 comprises 12 residues. The CDR3 loop is CASSLIGNEQFF. The CDR3 bases are TGTGCCAGCAGTTTAATTGGAAATGAGCAGTTCTTC.

This clone is medium-sized in the sample. The V call is TRBV9, the J call TRBJ1-1, with D uncertain. The CDR3 extends over 12 amino acids. Between the trimmed V and J ends, which lost 6 bases and 0 bases, there was a span of 6 bases. From germline, CDR1 is SGDLS and CDR2 YYNGEE. The CDR3 nucleotides are TGTGCCAGCACCAACATGAACACTGAAGCTTTCTTT. Its translation: CASTNMNTEAFF.

This clone was seen more than once but under ten times. The chain combines TRBV7-3 with TRBJ2-3, with TRBD1 matching 9 bases. Germline V lookup: CDR1 SGHTA, CDR2 FQGTGA. The CDR3 sequence is 15 residues long. V trimming: 4 bases; J trimming: 2 bases; junction bases outside the gene matches: 4. CDR3 DNA: TGTGCCAGCAGCTCCGGGACAGGGTCCACAGATACGCAGTATTTT. It codes for CASSSGTGSTDTQYF.

By sample fraction, this clone is medium-sized. The chain has TRBV5-1 and TRBJ1-2; 10 bases agree with TRBD1. The CDR3 runs 15 residues. V lost 2 bases to trimming and J lost 5 bases; unmatched junction nucleotides: 6. The germline V gene encodes CDR1 SGHRS and CDR2 YFSETQ. CDR3 residues: CASSFTGTGVYGYTF. In DNA form, the CDR3 reads TGCGCCAGCAGCTTTACCGGGACAGGGGTTTATGGCTACACCTTC.

This sequence joins TRBV9 and TRBJ2-2; possibly TRBD1 for D (5 bases). Germline assignment: CDR1 SGDLS and CDR2 YYNGEE. V was pared by 4 bases and J by 1 base, with 11 bases between. The CDR3 has 15 amino acids. As DNA, the CDR3 is TGTGCCAGCAGCACGATAGGGGAGAACACCGGGGAGCTGTTTTTT. Its translation is CASSTIGENTGELFF.

This clone was counted at least ten times. V usage is TRBV5-1 and J usage is TRBJ2-1, with 11 bases fitting TRBD2. Germline CDR1 reads SGHRS; CDR2 reads YFSETQ. The trim removed 0 bases at V and 8 bases at J, leaving 4 bases unmatched. The CDR3 runs 15 residues. This chain's CDR3 is CASSLVLAGGHEQFF. The CDR3 DNA reads as TGCGCCAGCAGCTTGGTTCTAGCGGGAGGACATGAGCAGTTCTTC.

The V gene is TRBV4-1, the J gene TRBJ2-5; D is perhaps TRBD2 (7 bases). The CDR3 runs to 17 residues. Germline CDR1 and CDR2: MGHRA and YSYEKL. The ends were cut back, 5 bases at V and 4 bases at J, with 23 bases in the middle. This CDR3 reads CASSSLGTSWGGETQYF. For the CDR3, the DNA is TGCGCCAGCAGCTCCTTGGGGACATCCTGGGGGGGAGAGACCCAGTACTTC.

This clone was counted once. Just one base apart from a much larger clone, this may be a read error. The V gene is TRBV28, the J gene TRBJ2-3; maybe TRBD2 (6 bases). The germline CDR1 and CDR2 sequences are MDHEN and SYDVKM. This CDR3 comprises 15 residues. The CDR3 is CAGSRSGTYTDTQYF. DNA of the CDR3: TGTGCCGGCAGTCGCTCCGGGACTTATACAGATACGCAGTATTTT.

By frequency in the sample, this clone is medium-sized (0.01 to 0.1%). The chain links TRBV4-3 to TRBJ1-2, with a weak D call TRBD1 (5 bases). The CDR3 is made up of 15 amino acids. Germline CDR1 LGHNA, CDR2 YSLEER. V was cut by 1 base and J by 5 bases, with 14 bases left in between. CDR3 sequence: CASSQGVLGEYGYTF. CDR3 DNA sequence: TGCGCCAGCAGCCAAGGAGTTTTGGGGGAGTATGGCTACACCTTC.

In this sample, this clone turned up a few times. This rearrangement joins TRBV6-1 to TRBJ1-3; D uncertain. Germline CDR1 reads MNHNS; CDR2 reads SASEGT. Trimming took off 0 bases at V and 0 bases at J, with 6 bases between the two ends. The CDR3 has 15 residues. CDR3 protein: CASSEAPSSGNTIYF. CDR3 nucleotides: TGTGCCAGCAGTGAAGCGCCATCCTCTGGAAACACCATATATTTT.

The rearrangement uses TRBV11-1 and TRBJ1-1, with a tentative D call TRBD1 (5 bases). V lost 1 base and J lost 7, with 7 bases in between. Germline CDR1 SGHAT, CDR2 FQDESV (reference sequence). This CDR3 is 12 amino acids long. DNA of the CDR3: TGTGCCAGCAGCTTAGGTGGGGGTGAAGCTTTCTTT. Translating it yields CASSLGGGEAFF. Looking up the rest from reference TRBV11-1 and TRBJ1-1 gives the full variable domain: EAEVAQSPRYKITEKSQAVAFWCDPISGHATLYWYRQILGQGPELLVQFQDESVVDDSQLPKDRFSAERLKGVDSTLKIQPAELGDSAMYLCASSLGGGEAFFGQGTRLTVV.

The V gene is TRBV14, the J gene TRBJ1-6, with D uncertain. The CDR3 is 15 residues long. Germline loops: CDR1 SGHDN, CDR2 FVKESK. Trimming removed 4 bases at V and 14 bases at J, with 21 bases between. Here the CDR3 reads CASSRFGVIGEALHF. Here the CDR3 DNA reads TGTGCCAGCAGCCGCTTTGGGGTCATCGGCGAGGCCCTCCACTTT.

The chain employs TRBV7-2 and TRBJ1-1; D gene unclear. Per the germline V gene, CDR1 is SGHTA and CDR2 is FQGNSA. CDR3 length equals 13 residues. Trimming pared 3 bases from V and 3 bases from J, leaving 8 bases between. Here the CDR3 reads CASSLGPYTEAFF. The DNA for the CDR3 is TGTGCCAGCAGCTTGGGCCCCTACACTGAAGCTTTCTTT.

The chain employs TRBV4-3 and TRBJ2-7; D gene unclear. CDR3 length: 15 amino acids. Trimming removed 0 bases at V and 5 bases at J, with 14 bases between. Per the germline V gene, CDR1 is LGHNA and CDR2 is YSLEER. DNA for the CDR3: TGCGCCAGCAGCCAAGATCGCACAGTACCCCACGAGCAGTACTTC. It specifies CASSQDRTVPHEQYF.

In its sample, this clone is medium-sized (0.01 to 0.1%). V gene TRBV27 combines with J gene TRBJ2-1; the match to TRBD2 covers 13 bases. The trim removed 5 bases at V and 1 base at J, leaving 5 bases unmatched. The germline V gene encodes CDR1 MNHEY and CDR2 SMNVEV (reference sequence). The CDR3 has 17 amino acids. The CDR3 DNA reads as TGTGCCAGCAGTCGTCAGACTAGCGGGAGGTCCTACAATGAGCAGTTCTTC. Translating gives CASSRQTSGRSYNEQFF.

CDR3 sequence reads: CASSQAGTYSYEQYF. CDR3 sequence (DNA): TGTGCCAGCAGCCAAGCCGGGACGTACTCCTACGAGCAGTACTTC. V is TRBV6-5 and J is TRBJ2-7; D tentatively fits TRBD1 or TRBD2 (5 bases each). Per the germline V gene, CDR1 is MNHEY and CDR2 is SVGAGI. The CDR3 contains 15 residues. Trimming removed 6 bases at V and 0 bases at J, with 15 bases between.

The rearrangement joins TRBV7-6 to TRBJ1-1, with TRBD1 as a possible D gene (5 bases). V was trimmed by 1 base and J by 5 bases, leaving 14 bases between them. Germline loops: CDR1 SGHVS, CDR2 FNYEAQ. This CDR3 contains 15 residues. The chain's CDR3 is CASSLEVGVDTEAFF. The CDR3 bases are TGTGCCAGCAGCTTAGAAGTAGGGGTGGATACTGAAGCTTTCTTT.